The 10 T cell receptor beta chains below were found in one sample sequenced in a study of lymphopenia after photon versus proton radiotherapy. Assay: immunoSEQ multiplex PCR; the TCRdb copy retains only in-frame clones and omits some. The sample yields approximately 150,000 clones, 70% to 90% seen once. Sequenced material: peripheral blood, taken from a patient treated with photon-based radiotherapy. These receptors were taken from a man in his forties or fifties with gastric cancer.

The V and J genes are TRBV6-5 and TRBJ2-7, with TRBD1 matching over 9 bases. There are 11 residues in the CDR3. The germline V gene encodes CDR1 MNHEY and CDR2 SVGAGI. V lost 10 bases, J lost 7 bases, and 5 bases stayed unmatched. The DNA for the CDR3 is TGTGCCACGGGACAGGGTTCAGAGCAGTACTTC. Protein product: CATGQGSEQYF.

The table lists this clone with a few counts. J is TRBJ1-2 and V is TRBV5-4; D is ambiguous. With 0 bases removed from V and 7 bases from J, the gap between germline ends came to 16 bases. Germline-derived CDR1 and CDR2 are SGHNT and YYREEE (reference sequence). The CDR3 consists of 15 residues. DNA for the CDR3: TGTGCCAGCAGCTTGGCCCTCGTCCCGGGAAGTGGCTACACCTTC. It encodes CASSLALVPGSGYTF.

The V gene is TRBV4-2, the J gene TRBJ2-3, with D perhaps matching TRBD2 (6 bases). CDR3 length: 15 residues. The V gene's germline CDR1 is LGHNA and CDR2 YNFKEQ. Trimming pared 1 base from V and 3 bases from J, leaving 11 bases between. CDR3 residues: CASSQGGGLTDTQYF. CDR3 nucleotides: TGTGCCAGCAGCCAAGGGGGCGGACTAACAGATACGCAGTATTTT.

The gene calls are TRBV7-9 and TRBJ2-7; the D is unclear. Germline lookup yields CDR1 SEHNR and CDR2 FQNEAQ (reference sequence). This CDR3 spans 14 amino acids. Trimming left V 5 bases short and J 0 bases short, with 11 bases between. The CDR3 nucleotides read TGTGCCAGCAGCGATACACAGAGCTCCTACGAGCAGTACTTC. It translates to CASSDTQSSYEQYF.

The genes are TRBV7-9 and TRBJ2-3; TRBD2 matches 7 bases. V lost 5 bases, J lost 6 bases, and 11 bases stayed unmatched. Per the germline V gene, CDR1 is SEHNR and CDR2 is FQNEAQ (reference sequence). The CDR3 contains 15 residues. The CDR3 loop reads CASSPTSLARDTQYF. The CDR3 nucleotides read TGTGCCAGCAGCCCTACGTCACTAGCGCGGGATACGCAGTATTTT.

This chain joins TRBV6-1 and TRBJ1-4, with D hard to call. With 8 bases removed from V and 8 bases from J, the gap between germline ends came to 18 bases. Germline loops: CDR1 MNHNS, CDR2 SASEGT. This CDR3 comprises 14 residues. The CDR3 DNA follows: TGTGCCAGCTCCCGGACGGCCCAAGGGGAAAAACTGTTTTTT. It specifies CASSRTAQGEKLFF.

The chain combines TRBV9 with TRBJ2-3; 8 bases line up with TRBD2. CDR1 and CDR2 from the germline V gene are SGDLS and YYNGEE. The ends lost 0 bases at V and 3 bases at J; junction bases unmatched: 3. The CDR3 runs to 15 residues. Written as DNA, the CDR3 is TGTGCCAGCAGCGTAGGAGCGGGAGATACAGATACGCAGTATTTT. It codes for CASSVGAGDTDTQYF.

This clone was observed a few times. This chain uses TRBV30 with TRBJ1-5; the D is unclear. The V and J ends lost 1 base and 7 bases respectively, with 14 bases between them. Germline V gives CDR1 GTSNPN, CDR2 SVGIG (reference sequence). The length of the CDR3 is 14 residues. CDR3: CAWSGGEVGQPQHF. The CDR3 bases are TGTGCCTGGAGTGGTGGGGAGGTTGGCCAGCCCCAGCATTTT.

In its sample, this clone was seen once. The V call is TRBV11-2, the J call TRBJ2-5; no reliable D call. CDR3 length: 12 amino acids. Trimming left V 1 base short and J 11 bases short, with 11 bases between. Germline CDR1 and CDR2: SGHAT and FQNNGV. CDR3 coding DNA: TGTGCCAGCAGCTTAGTTGAGCTAAGTCAGTACTTC. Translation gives CASSLVELSQYF.

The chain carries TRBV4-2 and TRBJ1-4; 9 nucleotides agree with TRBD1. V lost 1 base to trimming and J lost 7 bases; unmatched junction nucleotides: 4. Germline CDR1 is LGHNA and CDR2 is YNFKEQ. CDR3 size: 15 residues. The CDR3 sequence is CASSQGDRDREKLFF. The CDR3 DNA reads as TGTGCCAGCAGCCAAGGGGACAGGGACCGTGAAAAACTGTTTTTT.